Sequencing of this TCR beta chain was carried out in a study of blood T cell repertoires in COVID-19. In the study overall: The cDNA or gDNA used as material had been derived from T cells, B-cell-depleted T cells, or PBMCs.

V shed 1 base and J shed 3 bases, with 10 bases lying between them. In germline, CDR1 is LNHDA, CDR2 SQIVND (reference sequence). The CDR3 sequence is 15 residues long. TCRdb's table, derived via immunoSEQ multiplex PCR, lists solely in-frame clones and lacks some. The sample holds under 200,000 clones, around 86% seen once. The chain is built from TRBV19 and TRBJ1-5; D not certain. This TCR was recovered from a man aged 55 to 70 with acute or convalescent COVID-19. Sequences were obtained from peripheral blood. This chain's CDR3 is CASSIGARLNQPQHF. CDR3 in DNA: TGTGCCAGTAGTATAGGTGCTAGACTCAATCAGCCCCAGCATTTT.